Below, 16 T cell receptor beta chains from the same sample are listed, as sequenced in a study of T cell changes during pregnancy in multiple sclerosis. Assay: immunoSEQ multiplex PCR; the TCRdb copy retains only in-frame clones and omits some. The table shows roughly 93,000 clones, with approximately 92% occurring only once. The sequencing here drew on peripheral blood, taken after pregnancy. These receptors were collected from a female donor with multiple sclerosis, enrolled in a pregnancy study.

CDR3 amino acids: CASKVMTGNYEQYF. The CDR3 coding sequence is TGTGCCAGCAAGGTGATGACAGGGAACTACGAGCAGTACTTC. This chain connects TRBV6-1 to TRBJ2-7; TRBD1 matches at 7 bases. Trimming cost V 7 bases and J 3 bases; bases outside gene matches: 9. The V gene's germline CDR1 is MNHNS and CDR2 SASEGT. The CDR3 has 14 amino acids.

The chain combines TRBV6-5 with TRBJ2-1; 8 bases match TRBD2. This CDR3 spans 15 amino acids. Germline-derived CDR1 and CDR2 are MNHEY and SVGAGI. The J segment lost 6 bases and the V segment lost 6 bases, leaving 10 bases of the junction unmatched. The CDR3 region is CASRNQREFTNEQFF. DNA of the CDR3: TGTGCCAGCAGAAATCAGCGGGAGTTCACCAATGAGCAGTTCTTC.

The CDR3 DNA follows: TGCGCCAGCAGCTTGGGAGCGGCAGATACGCAGTATTTT. This sequence encodes CASSLGAADTQYF. The rearrangement links TRBV5-1 to TRBJ2-3; tentative D call: TRBD2 (5 bases). The CDR3 covers 13 residues. Trimming cost V 0 bases and J 4 bases, with 6 bases left between them. Germline assignment: CDR1 SGHRS and CDR2 YFSETQ.

This chain's CDR3 is CASSPGQLNNEQFF. The CDR3 bases are TGCGCCAGCAGCCCGGGACAGTTAAACAATGAGCAGTTCTTC. The chain combines TRBV5-1 with TRBJ2-1; 7 nucleotides agree with TRBD1. The CDR3 extends over 14 amino acids. Per germline, CDR1 SGHRS and CDR2 YFSETQ. Trimming cost V 4 bases and J 5 bases; bases outside gene matches: 6.

The chain uses TRBV11-3 and TRBJ1-1; D call uncertain. In germline, CDR1 is SGHNT, CDR2 YENEEA. Trimming took 2 bases from V and 0 from J, leaving 7 bases between them. The CDR3 is made up of 14 amino acids. The CDR3 DNA follows: TGTGCCAGCAGCTTAACTGCGGTGAACACTGAAGCTTTCTTT. Its protein product is CASSLTAVNTEAFF.

The J gene is TRBJ2-7, the V gene TRBV4-2; 8 bases line up with TRBD2. This CDR3 has 14 residues. Germline-derived CDR1 and CDR2 are LGHNA and YNFKEQ. The J segment lost 0 bases and the V segment lost 5 bases, leaving 3 bases of the junction unmatched. In DNA, the CDR3 is TGTGCCAGCAGCGCCCGGGAGGGCTCCTACGAGCAGTACTTC. This codes for CASSAREGSYEQYF.

The V call is TRBV7-2, the J call TRBJ2-7, with 9 bases lining up with TRBD1. The germline CDR1 and CDR2 sequences are SGHTA and FQGNSA. The CDR3 extends over 15 amino acids. V shed 0 bases, J shed 5 bases, and the junction held 5 bases outside the gene matches. The CDR3 loop is CASSLAGTGWDEQYF. In DNA form, the CDR3 reads TGTGCCAGCAGCTTAGCCGGGACAGGGTGGGACGAGCAGTACTTC.

This clone was seen just once. This chain links TRBV27 with TRBJ1-3, with a weak D call TRBD1 (6 bases). Germline CDR1 reads MNHEY; CDR2 reads SMNVEV (reference sequence). Trimming removed 2 bases from V and 0 bases from J, with 11 bases in between. The CDR3 runs to 16 residues. This chain's CDR3 is CASSLTPGASGNTIYF. CDR3 sequence (DNA): TGTGCCAGCAGTTTAACCCCAGGGGCCTCTGGAAACACCATATATTTT.

This chain uses TRBV27 with TRBJ1-1; no reliable D call. Germline loops: CDR1 MNHEY, CDR2 SMNVEV (reference sequence). Trimming removed 1 base from V and 1 base from J, with 10 bases in between. This CDR3 has 15 residues. The CDR3 coding sequence is TGTGCCAGCAGTTTATACACCGTGCCGAACACTGAAGCTTTCTTT. This sequence encodes CASSLYTVPNTEAFF.

The rearrangement joins TRBV5-4 to TRBJ1-1; D remains ambiguous. Germline CDR1 and CDR2: SGHNT and YYREEE (reference sequence). The CDR3 runs to 13 residues. Trimming cost V 1 base and J 1 base, with 5 bases left between them. This CDR3 reads CASSLWANTEAFF. The DNA for the CDR3 is TGTGCCAGCAGCTTGTGGGCGAACACTGAAGCTTTCTTT.

CDR3 loop: CASSYSRLAVTDTQYF. The CDR3, as DNA: TGTGCCAGCAGTTACTCGAGGCTAGCTGTCACAGATACGCAGTATTTT. The chain has TRBV6-6 and TRBJ2-3; the D gene is possibly TRBD2 (5 bases). The V end was cut by 0 bases, the J end by 2 bases, with 12 bases between. Germline V gene lookup returns CDR1 MNHNY and CDR2 SVGAGI (reference sequence). This CDR3 has 16 amino acids.

The chain carries TRBV5-1 and TRBJ1-2; 7 bases are a match to TRBD1. J was trimmed by 2 bases and V by 4 bases; bases with no gene match: 14. There are 17 residues in the CDR3. The germline V gene has CDR1 SGHRS and CDR2 YFSETQ. CDR3 amino acids: CASSPDVPGQTNYGYTF. CDR3 nucleotides: TGCGCCAGCAGCCCCGATGTACCGGGACAGACAAACTATGGCTACACCTTC.

V is TRBV6-6 and J is TRBJ2-3, with unresolved D. Germline V gives CDR1 MNHNY, CDR2 SVGAGI (reference sequence). Between the trimmed V and J ends, which lost 8 bases and 1 base, there was a span of 13 bases. This CDR3 region has 14 residues. CDR3 sequence reads: CASRPTAGTDTQYF. The CDR3 coding sequence is TGTGCCAGCCGCCCCACGGCGGGCACAGATACGCAGTATTTT.

The DNA of the CDR3 is TGTGCCAGCAGCTTAGCGTTAGCTCTAGCGGAACCCTACGAGCAGTACTTC. Translated: CASSLALALAEPYEQYF. The V and J genes are TRBV7-2 and TRBJ2-7, with 7 nucleotides matching TRBD2. Germline V gene lookup returns CDR1 SGHTA and CDR2 FQGNSA. V lost 0 bases, J lost 2 bases, and 10 bases stayed unmatched. This CDR3 comprises 17 residues.

This chain uses TRBV19 with TRBJ2-3; TRBD1 matches at 9 bases. V gave up 6 bases and J gave up 4 bases; unmatched junction bases: 5. The CDR3 sequence is 14 residues long. From germline, CDR1 is LNHDA and CDR2 SQIVND (reference sequence). This chain's CDR3 is CASRKQGAADTQYF. As DNA, the CDR3 is TGTGCCAGTAGAAAACAGGGGGCCGCAGATACGCAGTATTTT. The variable domain in full, with the rest retrieved from reference TRBV19 and TRBJ2-3, is DGGITQSPKYLFRKEGQNVTLSCEQNLNHDAMYWYRQDPGQGLRLIYYSQIVNDFQKGDIAEGYSVSREKKESFPLTVTSAQKNPTAFYLCASRKQGAADTQYFGPGTRLTVL.

CDR3: CASSPYQGDTGELFF. DNA of the CDR3: TGTGCCAGCTCACCATACCAGGGGGACACCGGGGAGCTGTTTTTT. The J gene is TRBJ2-2, the V gene TRBV18; 7 nucleotides match TRBD1. V lost 2 bases and J lost 3; bases outside the gene matches: 3. There are 15 residues in the CDR3. Germline CDR1 reads KGHSH; CDR2 reads LQKENI.